This note documents a single T cell receptor beta chain sequence. Its specificity is not known. Germline V gene data show CDR1 as LNHDA and CDR2 as SQIVND (reference sequence). Trimming removed 10 bases from V and 4 bases from J, with 23 bases in between. The CDR3 has 16 amino acids. These data come from a study of T cell responses to AZD1222 COVID-19 vaccine. Notes on the study in general: Repertoires were sampled only after the peak T cell response. Donors were mostly white British, more females; clonal diversity possibly underestimated. Recipients of AZD1222 seropositive at baseline numbered only five or six.

Profiling relied on immunoSEQ multiplex PCR, and the TCRdb table lists in-frame clones only, not all of them. The sample lists 130,000 or so clones, about 86% seen once, with around 3% in the top ten. The sequencing used peripheral blood, collected 28 days after the second AZD1222 dose. The clonotype comes from an adult who received the AZD1222 COVID-19 vaccine. The rearrangement joins TRBV19 to TRBJ1-5; D may be TRBD1 (6 bases). CDR3 sequence: CATTTSGGGINQPQHF. CDR3 coding DNA: TGTGCCACCACGACCTCGGGAGGGGGGATTAATCAGCCCCAGCATTTT.